This TCR beta chain was observed in a study of T cell responses to AZD1222 COVID-19 vaccine. Trimming left V 0 bases short and J 7 bases short, with 16 bases between. Germline-derived CDR1 and CDR2 are SGHTA and FQGNSA. There are 16 residues in the CDR3. The data were produced by immunoSEQ multiplex PCR, yet TCRdb's version contains in-frame clones alone and is incomplete. In the table there are around 58,000 clones, 84% of which are singletons. The chain combines TRBV7-2 with TRBJ2-1; TRBD1 is a possible D gene (5 bases). Sequencing was performed on peripheral blood, taken on day 0 of AZD1222 vaccination. This sequence originates from an adult in good health. Written as DNA, the CDR3 is TGTGCCAGCAGCTTAGCGGGGCCCTACTCAGGGAATGAGCAGTTCTTC. It is translated as CASSLAGPYSGNEQFF.